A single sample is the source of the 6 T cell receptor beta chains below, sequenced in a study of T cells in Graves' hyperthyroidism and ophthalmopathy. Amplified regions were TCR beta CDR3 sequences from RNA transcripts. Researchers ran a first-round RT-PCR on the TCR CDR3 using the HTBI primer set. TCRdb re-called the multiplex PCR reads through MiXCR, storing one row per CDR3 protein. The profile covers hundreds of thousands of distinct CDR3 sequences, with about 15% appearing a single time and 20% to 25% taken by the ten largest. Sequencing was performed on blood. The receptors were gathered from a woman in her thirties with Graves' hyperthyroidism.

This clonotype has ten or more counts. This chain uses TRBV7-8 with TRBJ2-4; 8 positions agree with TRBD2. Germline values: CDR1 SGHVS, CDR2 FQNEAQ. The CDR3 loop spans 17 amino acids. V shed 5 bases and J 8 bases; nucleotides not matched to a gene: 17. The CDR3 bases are TGTGCCAGCAGCATACGCCCCGGGACTAGGGATTCGGACATTCAGTACTTC. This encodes CASSIRPGTRDSDIQYF.

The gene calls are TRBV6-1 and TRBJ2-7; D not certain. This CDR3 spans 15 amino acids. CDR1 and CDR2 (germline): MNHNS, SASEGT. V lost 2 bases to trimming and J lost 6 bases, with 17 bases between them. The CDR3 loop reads CASSESRGRTTEQYF. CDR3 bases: TGTGCCAGCAGTGAATCCCGAGGACGAACAACCGAGCAGTACTTC.

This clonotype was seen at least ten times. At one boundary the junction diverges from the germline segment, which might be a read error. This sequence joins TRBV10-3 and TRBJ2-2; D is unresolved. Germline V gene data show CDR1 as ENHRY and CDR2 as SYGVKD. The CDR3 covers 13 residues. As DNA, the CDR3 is TGTGCCATCAATGAGGAGAGGACCGGGGAGCTGTTTTTT. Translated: CAINEERTGELFF.

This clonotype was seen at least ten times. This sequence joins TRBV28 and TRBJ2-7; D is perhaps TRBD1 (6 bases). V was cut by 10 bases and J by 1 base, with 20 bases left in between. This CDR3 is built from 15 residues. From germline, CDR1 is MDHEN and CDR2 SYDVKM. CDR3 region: CATSLTGTPSYEQYF. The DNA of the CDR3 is TGTGCCACCTCCTTAACCGGGACACCATCCTACGAGCAGTACTTC.

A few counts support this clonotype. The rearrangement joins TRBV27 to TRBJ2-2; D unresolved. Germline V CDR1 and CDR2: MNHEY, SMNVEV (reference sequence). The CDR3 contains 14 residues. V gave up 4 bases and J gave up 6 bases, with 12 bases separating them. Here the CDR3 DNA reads TGTGCCAGCAGTTCTCCGATCCGCCCCGGGGAGCTGTTTTTT. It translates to CASSSPIRPGELFF.

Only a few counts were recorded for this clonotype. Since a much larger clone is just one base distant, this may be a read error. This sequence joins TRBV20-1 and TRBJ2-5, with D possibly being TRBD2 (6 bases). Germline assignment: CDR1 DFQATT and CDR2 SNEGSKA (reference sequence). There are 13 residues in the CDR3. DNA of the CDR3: TGCAGCCACCAGCTTAGCGGCCAAGAGGCCCAGTACTTC. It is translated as CSHQLSGQEAQYF.